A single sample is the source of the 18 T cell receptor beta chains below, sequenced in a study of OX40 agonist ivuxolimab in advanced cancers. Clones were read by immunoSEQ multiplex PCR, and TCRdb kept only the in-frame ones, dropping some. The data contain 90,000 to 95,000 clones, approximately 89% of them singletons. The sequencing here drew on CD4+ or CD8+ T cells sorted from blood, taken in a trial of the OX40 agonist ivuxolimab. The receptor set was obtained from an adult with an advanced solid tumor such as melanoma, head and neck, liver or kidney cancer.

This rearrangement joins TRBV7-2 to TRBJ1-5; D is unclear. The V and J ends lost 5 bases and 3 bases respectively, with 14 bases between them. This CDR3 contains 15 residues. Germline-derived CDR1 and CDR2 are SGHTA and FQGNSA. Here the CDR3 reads CASSLGSGVNQPQHF. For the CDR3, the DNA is TGTGCCAGCAGCCTGGGGTCAGGAGTCAATCAGCCCCAGCATTTT.

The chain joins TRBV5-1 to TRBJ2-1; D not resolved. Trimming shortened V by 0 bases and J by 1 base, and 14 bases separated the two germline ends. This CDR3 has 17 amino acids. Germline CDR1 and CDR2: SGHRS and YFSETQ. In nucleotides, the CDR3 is TGCGCCAGCAGCTTGGACAGTTCCTCGAGGTCCTACAATGAGCAGTTCTTC. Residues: CASSLDSSSRSYNEQFF. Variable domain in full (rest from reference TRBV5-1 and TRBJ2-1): KAGVTQTPRYLIKTRGQQVTLSCSPISGHRSVSWYQQTPGQGLQFLFEYFSETQRNKGNFPGRFSGRQFSNSRSEMNVSTLELGDSALYLCASSLDSSSRSYNEQFFGPGTRLTVL.

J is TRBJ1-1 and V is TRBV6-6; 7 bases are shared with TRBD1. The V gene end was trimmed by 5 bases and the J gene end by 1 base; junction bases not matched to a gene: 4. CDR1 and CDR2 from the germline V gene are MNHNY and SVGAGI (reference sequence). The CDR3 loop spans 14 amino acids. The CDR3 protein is CASSPGTENTEAFF. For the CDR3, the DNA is TGTGCCAGCAGTCCTGGGACAGAGAACACTGAAGCTTTCTTT.

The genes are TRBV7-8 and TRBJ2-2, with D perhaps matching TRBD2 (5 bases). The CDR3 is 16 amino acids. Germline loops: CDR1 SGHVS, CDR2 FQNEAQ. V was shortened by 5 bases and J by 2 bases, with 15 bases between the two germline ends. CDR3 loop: CASSQSEGDNTGELFF. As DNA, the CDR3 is TGTGCCAGCAGCCAGAGTGAGGGAGACAACACCGGGGAGCTGTTTTTT.

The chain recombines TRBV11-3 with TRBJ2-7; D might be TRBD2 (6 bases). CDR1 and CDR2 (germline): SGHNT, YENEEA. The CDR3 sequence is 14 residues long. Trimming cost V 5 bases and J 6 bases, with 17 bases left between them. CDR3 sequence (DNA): TGTGCCAGCAGCAAAGGAGGGCCAGGGCTCGAGCAGTACGTC. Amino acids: CASSKGGPGLEQYV.

CDR3 sequence (DNA): TGTGCCAGCAGCGTAGAAGCGTCGGCAGTTTCTGGAAACACCATATATTTT. Protein product: CASSVEASAVSGNTIYF. The chain has TRBV9 and TRBJ1-3; D uncertain. Germline values: CDR1 SGDLS, CDR2 YYNGEE. The CDR3 totals 17 residues. Trimming removed 0 bases at V and 1 base at J, with 14 bases between.

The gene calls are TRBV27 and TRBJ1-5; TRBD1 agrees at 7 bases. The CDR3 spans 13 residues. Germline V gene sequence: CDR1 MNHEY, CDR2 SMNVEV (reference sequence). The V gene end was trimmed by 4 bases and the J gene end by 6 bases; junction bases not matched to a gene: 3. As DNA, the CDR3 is TGTGCCAGCAGTTACCGGACAGGTCAGCCCCAGCATTTT. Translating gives CASSYRTGQPQHF.

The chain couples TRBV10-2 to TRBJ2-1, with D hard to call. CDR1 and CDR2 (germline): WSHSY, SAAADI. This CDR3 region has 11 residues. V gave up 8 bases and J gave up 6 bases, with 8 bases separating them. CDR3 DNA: TGCGCCAGCGGGTTGGGCAATGAGCAGTTCTTC. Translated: CASGLGNEQFF.

This CDR3 reads CASSTGDRDYEQYF. In DNA, the CDR3 is TGTGCCAGCAGTACTGGGGACAGGGATTACGAGCAGTACTTC. The V and J genes are TRBV27 and TRBJ2-7; 9 bases line up with TRBD1. V was clipped by 5 bases and J by 4 bases; unmatched bases: 6. Germline CDR1 is MNHEY and CDR2 is SMNVEV (reference sequence). CDR3 length equals 14 residues.

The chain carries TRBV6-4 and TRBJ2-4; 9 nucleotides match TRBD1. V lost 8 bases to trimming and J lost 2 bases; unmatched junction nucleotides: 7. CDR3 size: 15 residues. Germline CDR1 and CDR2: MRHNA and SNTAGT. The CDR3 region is CASPRDRVPKNIQYF. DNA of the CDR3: TGTGCCAGCCCCCGGGACAGGGTTCCCAAAAACATTCAGTACTTC.

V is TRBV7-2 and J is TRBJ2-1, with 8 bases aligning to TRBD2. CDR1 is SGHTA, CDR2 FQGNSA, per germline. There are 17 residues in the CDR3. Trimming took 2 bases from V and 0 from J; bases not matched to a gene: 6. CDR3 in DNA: TGTGCCAGCAGCTTACAGGGCGGGAGGACCTCCTACAATGAGCAGTTCTTC. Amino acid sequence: CASSLQGGRTSYNEQFF.

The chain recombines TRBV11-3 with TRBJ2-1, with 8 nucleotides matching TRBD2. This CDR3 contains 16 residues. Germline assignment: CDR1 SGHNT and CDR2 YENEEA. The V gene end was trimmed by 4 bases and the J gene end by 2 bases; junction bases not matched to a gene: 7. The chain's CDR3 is CASSSEREFPYNEQFF. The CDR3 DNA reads TGTGCCAGCAGCTCTGAGCGGGAGTTCCCCTACAATGAGCAGTTCTTC. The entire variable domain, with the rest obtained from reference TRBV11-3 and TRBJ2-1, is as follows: EAGVVQSPRYKIIEKKQPVAFWCNPISGHNTLYWYLQNLGQGPELLIRYENEEAVDDSQLPKDRFSAERLKGVDSTLKIQPAELGDSAVYLCASSSEREFPYNEQFFGPGTRLTVL.

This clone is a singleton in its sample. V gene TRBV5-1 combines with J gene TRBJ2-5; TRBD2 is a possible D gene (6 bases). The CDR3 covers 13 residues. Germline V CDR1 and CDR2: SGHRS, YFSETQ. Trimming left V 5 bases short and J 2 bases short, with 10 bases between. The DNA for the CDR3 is TGCGCCAGCAGTGAGGGACTGCAAGAGACCCAGTACTTC. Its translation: CASSEGLQETQYF.

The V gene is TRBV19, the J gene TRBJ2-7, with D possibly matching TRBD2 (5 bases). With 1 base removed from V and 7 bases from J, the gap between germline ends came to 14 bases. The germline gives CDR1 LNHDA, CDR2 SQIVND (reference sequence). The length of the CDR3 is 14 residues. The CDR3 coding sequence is TGTGCCAGTAGTATAGCCCTCGGACGGGGTGAGCAGTACGTC. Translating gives CASSIALGRGEQYV.

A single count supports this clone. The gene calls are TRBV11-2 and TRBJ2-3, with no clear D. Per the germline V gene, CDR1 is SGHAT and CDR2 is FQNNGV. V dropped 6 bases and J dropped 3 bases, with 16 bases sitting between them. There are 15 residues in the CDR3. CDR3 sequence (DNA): TGTGCCAGCAGTAGAGACACCGCGGCGACAGATACGCAGTATTTT. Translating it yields CASSRDTAATDTQYF.

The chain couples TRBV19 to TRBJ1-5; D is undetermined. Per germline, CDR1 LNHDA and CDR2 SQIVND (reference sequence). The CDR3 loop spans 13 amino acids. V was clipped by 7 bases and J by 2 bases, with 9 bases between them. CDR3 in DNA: TGTGCCAGTACCCCATTGGGCAATCAGCCCCAGCATTTT. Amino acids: CASTPLGNQPQHF.

The CDR3 coding sequence is TGTGCCAGCAGCTTAAACAATAGGAGAGTGACAGATACGCAGTATTTT. This encodes CASSLNNRRVTDTQYF. This chain joins TRBV7-2 and TRBJ2-3; D gene unclear. V shed 2 bases and J shed 3 bases, with 15 bases lying between them. Germline lookup yields CDR1 SGHTA and CDR2 FQGNSA. This CDR3 is built from 16 residues.

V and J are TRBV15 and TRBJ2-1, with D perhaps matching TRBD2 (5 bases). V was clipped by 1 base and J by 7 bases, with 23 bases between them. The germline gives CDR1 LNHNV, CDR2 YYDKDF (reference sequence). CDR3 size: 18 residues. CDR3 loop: CATSRASFGSLGMNEQFF. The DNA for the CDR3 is TGTGCCACCAGCAGAGCCTCATTTGGGAGTTTAGGTATGAATGAGCAGTTCTTC. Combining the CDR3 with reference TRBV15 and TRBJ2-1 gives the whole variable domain DAMVIQNPRYQVTQFGKPVTLSCSQTLNHNVMYWYQQKSSQAPKLLFHYYDKDFNNEADTPDNFQSRRPNTSFCFLDIRSPGLGDTAMYLCATSRASFGSLGMNEQFFGPGTRLTVL.